This T cell receptor beta chain was captured in a study of shared clonotypes between healthy human individuals. Remarks on this clone: What it binds is unknown.

This CDR3 has 14 residues. The germline V gene encodes CDR1 LNHDA and CDR2 SQIVND (reference sequence). Losses at the gene ends were 4 bases for V and 6 bases for J; bases not matched to a gene: 8. Assay used: immunoSEQ multiplex PCR; TCRdb lists only in-frame clones, some missing. The sample contains more than 2 million clones, approximately 94% of which appear only once. Overall study results and limits: Genetic and exposure-history diversity was limited by the small donor number.

This chain uses TRBV19 with TRBJ2-7; 8 positions match TRBD2. This TCR was sampled from a man younger than 35 in good health. The sequencing input was naive CD4+ T cells sorted from blood. The sample's subset: CD45RA+ positively selected. The chain's CDR3 is CASSNGAGDSEQYF. The CDR3 DNA reads TGTGCCAGTAGTAATGGAGCGGGAGATAGCGAGCAGTACTTC.